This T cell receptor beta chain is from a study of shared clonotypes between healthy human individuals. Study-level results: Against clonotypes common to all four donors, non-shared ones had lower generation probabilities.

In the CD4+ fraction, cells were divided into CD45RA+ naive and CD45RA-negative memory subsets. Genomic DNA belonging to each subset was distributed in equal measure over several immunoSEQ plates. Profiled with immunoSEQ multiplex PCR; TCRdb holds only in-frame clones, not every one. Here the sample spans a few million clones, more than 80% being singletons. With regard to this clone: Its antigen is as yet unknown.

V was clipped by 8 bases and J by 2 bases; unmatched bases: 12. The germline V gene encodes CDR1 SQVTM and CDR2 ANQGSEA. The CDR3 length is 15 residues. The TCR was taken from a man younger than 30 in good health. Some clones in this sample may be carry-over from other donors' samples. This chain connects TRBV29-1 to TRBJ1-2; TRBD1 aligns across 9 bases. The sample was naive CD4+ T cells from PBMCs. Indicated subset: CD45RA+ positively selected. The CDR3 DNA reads TGCAGCTTCCACAGGGGGCCCGGAGGCAACTATGGCTACACCTTC. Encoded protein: CSFHRGPGGNYGYTF.